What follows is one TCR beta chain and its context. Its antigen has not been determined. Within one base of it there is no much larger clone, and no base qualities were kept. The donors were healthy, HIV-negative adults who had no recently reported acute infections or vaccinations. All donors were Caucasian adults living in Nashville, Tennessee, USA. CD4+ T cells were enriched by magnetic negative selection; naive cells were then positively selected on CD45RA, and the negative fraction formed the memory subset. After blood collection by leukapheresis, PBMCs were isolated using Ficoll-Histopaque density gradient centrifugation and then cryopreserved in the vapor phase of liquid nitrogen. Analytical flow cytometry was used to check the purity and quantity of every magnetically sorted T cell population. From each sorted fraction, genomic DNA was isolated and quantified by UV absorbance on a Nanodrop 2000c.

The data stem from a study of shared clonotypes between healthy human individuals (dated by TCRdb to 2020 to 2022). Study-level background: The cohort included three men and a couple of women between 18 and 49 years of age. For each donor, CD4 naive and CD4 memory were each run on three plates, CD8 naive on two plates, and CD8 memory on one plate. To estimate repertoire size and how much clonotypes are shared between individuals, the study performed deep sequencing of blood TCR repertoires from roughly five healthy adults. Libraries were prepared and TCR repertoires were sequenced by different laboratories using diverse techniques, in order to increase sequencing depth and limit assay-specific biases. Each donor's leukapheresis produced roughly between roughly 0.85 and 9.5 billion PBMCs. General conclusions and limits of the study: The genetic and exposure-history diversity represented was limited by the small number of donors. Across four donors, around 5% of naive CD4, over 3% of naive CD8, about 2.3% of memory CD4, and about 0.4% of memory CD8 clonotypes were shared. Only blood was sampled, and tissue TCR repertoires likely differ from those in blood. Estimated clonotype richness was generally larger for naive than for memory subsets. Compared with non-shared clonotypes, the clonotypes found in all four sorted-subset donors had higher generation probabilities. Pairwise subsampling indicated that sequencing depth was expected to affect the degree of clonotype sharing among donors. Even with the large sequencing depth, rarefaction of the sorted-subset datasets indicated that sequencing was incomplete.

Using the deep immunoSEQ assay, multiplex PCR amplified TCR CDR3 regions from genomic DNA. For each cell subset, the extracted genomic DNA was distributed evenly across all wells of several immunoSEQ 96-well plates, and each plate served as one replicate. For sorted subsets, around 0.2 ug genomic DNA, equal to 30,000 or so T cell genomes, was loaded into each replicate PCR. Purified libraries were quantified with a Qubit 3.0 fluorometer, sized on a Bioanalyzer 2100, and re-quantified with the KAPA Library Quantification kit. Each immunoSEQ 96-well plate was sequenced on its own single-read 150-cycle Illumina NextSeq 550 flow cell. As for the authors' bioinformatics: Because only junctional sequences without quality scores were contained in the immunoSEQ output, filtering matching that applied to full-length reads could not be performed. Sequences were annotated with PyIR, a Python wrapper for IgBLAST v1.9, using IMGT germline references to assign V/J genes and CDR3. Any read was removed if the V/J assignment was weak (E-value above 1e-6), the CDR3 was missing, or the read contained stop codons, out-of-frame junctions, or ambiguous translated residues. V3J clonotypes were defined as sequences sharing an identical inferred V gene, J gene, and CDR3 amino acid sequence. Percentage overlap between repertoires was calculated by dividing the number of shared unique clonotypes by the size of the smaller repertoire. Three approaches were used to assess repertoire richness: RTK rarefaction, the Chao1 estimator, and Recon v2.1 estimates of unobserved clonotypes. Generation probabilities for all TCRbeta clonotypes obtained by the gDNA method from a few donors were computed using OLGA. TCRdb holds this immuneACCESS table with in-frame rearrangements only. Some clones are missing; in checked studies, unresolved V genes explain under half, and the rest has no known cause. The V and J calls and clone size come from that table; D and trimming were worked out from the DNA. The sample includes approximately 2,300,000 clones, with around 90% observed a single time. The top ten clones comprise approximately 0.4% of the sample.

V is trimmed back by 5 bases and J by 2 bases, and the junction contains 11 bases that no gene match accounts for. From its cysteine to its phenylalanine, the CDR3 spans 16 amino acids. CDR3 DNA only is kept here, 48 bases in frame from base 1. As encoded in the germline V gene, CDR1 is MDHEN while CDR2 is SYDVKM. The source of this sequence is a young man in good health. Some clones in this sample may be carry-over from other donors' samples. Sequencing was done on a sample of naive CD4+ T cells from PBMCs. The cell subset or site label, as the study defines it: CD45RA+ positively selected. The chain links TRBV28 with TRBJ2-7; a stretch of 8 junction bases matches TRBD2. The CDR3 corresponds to CASSPGGRYLAYEQYF. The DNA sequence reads TGTGCCAGCAGTCCGGGGGGGAGATATCTCGCCTACGAGCAGTACTTC.